Below are 10 T cell receptor beta chains sequenced from a single sample in a study of memory B cells and T cells in multiple sclerosis. Some clones are missing from TCRdb's copy, which holds only in-frame ones; the method was immunoSEQ multiplex PCR. Of some 48,000 clones in the sample, around 80% were seen once. For these receptors, no antigen is known. After stimulus-free culture, autoproliferating CFSE-dim and non-proliferating CFSE-high T cells were sequenced separately. Cultures began with 5x10^7 CFSE-labeled PBMCs, unstimulated for roughly 7 days, with replicate wells pooled. Material for sequencing was PBMCs from blood kept in culture. These receptors were obtained from a human donor with multiple sclerosis.

This rearrangement joins TRBV9 to TRBJ2-2; D assignment may be TRBD1 or TRBD2 (5 bases each). The CDR3 contains 15 residues. V lost 0 bases and J lost 4, with 10 bases in between. Germline values: CDR1 SGDLS, CDR2 YYNGEE. CDR3 nucleotide sequence: TGTGCCAGCAGCGTAGCCCCTGGGGGCACCGGGGAGCTGTTTTTT. It encodes CASSVAPGGTGELFF.

This chain uses TRBV9 with TRBJ2-2; D may be TRBD1 (6 bases). Trimming shortened V by 0 bases and J by 5 bases, and 11 bases separated the two germline ends. This CDR3 contains 15 residues. Germline values: CDR1 SGDLS, CDR2 YYNGEE. The CDR3 coding sequence is TGTGCCAGCAGCGTAGCGGGCAGGGGAACCGGGGAGCTGTTTTTT. This sequence encodes CASSVAGRGTGELFF.

In the case of this clone: The CDR3 ends on some other residue instead of the conserved phenylalanine or tryptophan, so this is likely a read error. This chain links TRBV4-3 with TRBJ1-5; D possibly corresponds to TRBD1 (6 bases). V was trimmed by 0 bases and J by 6 bases, leaving 12 bases between them. CDR1 and CDR2 (germline): LGHNA, YSLEER. The CDR3 covers 15 residues. The CDR3 spells CASSQDPGAGQPQHL. In DNA, the CDR3 is TGCGCCAGCAGCCAAGATCCGGGGGCGGGTCAGCCCCAGCATCTT.

The V gene is TRBV30, the J gene TRBJ2-1, with D perhaps TRBD1 or TRBD2 (5 bases each). The CDR3 extends over 13 amino acids. V was shortened by 5 bases and J by 5 bases, with 13 bases between the two germline ends. The germline CDR1 and CDR2 sequences are GTSNPN and SVGIG (reference sequence). The CDR3 sequence: CAWAQGPHNEQFF. CDR3 DNA: TGTGCCTGGGCCCAGGGACCACACAATGAGCAGTTCTTC.

The gene calls are TRBV15 and TRBJ1-1, with D tentatively TRBD1 (6 bases). The V and J ends lost 5 bases and 2 bases respectively, with 12 bases between them. CDR3 length: 14 residues. The germline V gene encodes CDR1 LNHNV and CDR2 YYDKDF (reference sequence). The CDR3 DNA reads TGTGCCACCAGCCGGGACACTTCTAACACTGAAGCTTTCTTT. This encodes CATSRDTSNTEAFF.

The V gene is TRBV30, the J gene TRBJ2-5; tentatively, D is TRBD1 or TRBD2 (6 bases each). Per germline, CDR1 GTSNPN and CDR2 SVGIG (reference sequence). V lost 2 bases and J lost 10, with 20 bases in between. The CDR3 is 14 residues long. CDR3 residues: CAWSRGTPRPYQYF. DNA of the CDR3: TGTGCCTGGAGTCGCGGGACACCCCGGCCATACCAGTACTTC.

The V gene is TRBV27, the J gene TRBJ2-7, with D uncertain. CDR3 size: 14 residues. Trimming shortened V by 6 bases and J by 3 bases, and 15 bases separated the two germline ends. In germline, CDR1 is MNHEY, CDR2 SMNVEV (reference sequence). CDR3 sequence (DNA): TGTGCCAGCAGCCGTGGTTTGTCATTCTACGAGCAGTACTTC. Amino acid sequence: CASSRGLSFYEQYF.

The chain recombines TRBV6-6 with TRBJ1-5; D remains unclear. V shed 4 bases and J shed 5 bases, with 18 bases lying between them. The CDR3 extends over 16 amino acids. The germline gives CDR1 MNHNY, CDR2 SVGAGI (reference sequence). The CDR3, as DNA: TGTGCCAGCAGTTCAGCCCGGACGGCTGGGGATCAGCCCCAGCATTTT. Its protein is CASSSARTAGDQPQHF.

This rearrangement joins TRBV5-1 to TRBJ2-1; D uncertain. Germline CDR1 SGHRS, CDR2 YFSETQ. This CDR3 spans 14 amino acids. Trimming left V 0 bases short and J 4 bases short, with 8 bases between. The CDR3 reads CASSLGSEYNEQFF. The CDR3 coding sequence is TGCGCCAGCAGCTTGGGATCGGAATACAATGAGCAGTTCTTC.

The rearrangement links TRBV5-5 to TRBJ2-7; D may be TRBD1 (7 bases). V was clipped by 3 bases and J by 5 bases, with 15 bases between them. Per germline, CDR1 SGHKS and CDR2 YYEKEE (reference sequence). The CDR3 sequence is 14 residues long. CDR3 DNA: TGTGCCAGCAGCTCAACGGGGGACAGCCACGAGCAGTACTTC. Residues: CASSSTGDSHEQYF.